The subject of this entry is one TCR beta chain. Its antigen is not known. The data derive from a study of cytomegalovirus exposure and HLA in healthy donors. Sequenced by immunoSEQ multiplex PCR; TCRdb stores in-frame clones only, minus some. The table includes 200,000 to 250,000 clones, roughly 80% detected once. Trimming removed 6 bases at V and 2 bases at J, with 10 bases between. CDR1 SGHDN and CDR2 FVKESK come from the germline V gene. The length of the CDR3 is 13 residues. Study-wide results and caveats: Fewer than 200 TCR beta chains were listed as cytomegalovirus-associated. With high specificity and sensitivity, the classifier reportedly diagnosed cytomegalovirus status. There were some public TCRs occurring in many donors, but most TCR sequences were rare. Three CMV-associated chains proved CMV antigen-specific in vitro.

The gene calls are TRBV14 and TRBJ1-1; unclear D gene. The receptor comes from a woman younger than 30 in good health and CMV-seronegative. Sequenced material: PBMCs. CDR3 protein: CASSPNVNTEAFF. As DNA, the CDR3 is TGTGCCAGCAGTCCGAACGTTAACACTGAAGCTTTCTTT.